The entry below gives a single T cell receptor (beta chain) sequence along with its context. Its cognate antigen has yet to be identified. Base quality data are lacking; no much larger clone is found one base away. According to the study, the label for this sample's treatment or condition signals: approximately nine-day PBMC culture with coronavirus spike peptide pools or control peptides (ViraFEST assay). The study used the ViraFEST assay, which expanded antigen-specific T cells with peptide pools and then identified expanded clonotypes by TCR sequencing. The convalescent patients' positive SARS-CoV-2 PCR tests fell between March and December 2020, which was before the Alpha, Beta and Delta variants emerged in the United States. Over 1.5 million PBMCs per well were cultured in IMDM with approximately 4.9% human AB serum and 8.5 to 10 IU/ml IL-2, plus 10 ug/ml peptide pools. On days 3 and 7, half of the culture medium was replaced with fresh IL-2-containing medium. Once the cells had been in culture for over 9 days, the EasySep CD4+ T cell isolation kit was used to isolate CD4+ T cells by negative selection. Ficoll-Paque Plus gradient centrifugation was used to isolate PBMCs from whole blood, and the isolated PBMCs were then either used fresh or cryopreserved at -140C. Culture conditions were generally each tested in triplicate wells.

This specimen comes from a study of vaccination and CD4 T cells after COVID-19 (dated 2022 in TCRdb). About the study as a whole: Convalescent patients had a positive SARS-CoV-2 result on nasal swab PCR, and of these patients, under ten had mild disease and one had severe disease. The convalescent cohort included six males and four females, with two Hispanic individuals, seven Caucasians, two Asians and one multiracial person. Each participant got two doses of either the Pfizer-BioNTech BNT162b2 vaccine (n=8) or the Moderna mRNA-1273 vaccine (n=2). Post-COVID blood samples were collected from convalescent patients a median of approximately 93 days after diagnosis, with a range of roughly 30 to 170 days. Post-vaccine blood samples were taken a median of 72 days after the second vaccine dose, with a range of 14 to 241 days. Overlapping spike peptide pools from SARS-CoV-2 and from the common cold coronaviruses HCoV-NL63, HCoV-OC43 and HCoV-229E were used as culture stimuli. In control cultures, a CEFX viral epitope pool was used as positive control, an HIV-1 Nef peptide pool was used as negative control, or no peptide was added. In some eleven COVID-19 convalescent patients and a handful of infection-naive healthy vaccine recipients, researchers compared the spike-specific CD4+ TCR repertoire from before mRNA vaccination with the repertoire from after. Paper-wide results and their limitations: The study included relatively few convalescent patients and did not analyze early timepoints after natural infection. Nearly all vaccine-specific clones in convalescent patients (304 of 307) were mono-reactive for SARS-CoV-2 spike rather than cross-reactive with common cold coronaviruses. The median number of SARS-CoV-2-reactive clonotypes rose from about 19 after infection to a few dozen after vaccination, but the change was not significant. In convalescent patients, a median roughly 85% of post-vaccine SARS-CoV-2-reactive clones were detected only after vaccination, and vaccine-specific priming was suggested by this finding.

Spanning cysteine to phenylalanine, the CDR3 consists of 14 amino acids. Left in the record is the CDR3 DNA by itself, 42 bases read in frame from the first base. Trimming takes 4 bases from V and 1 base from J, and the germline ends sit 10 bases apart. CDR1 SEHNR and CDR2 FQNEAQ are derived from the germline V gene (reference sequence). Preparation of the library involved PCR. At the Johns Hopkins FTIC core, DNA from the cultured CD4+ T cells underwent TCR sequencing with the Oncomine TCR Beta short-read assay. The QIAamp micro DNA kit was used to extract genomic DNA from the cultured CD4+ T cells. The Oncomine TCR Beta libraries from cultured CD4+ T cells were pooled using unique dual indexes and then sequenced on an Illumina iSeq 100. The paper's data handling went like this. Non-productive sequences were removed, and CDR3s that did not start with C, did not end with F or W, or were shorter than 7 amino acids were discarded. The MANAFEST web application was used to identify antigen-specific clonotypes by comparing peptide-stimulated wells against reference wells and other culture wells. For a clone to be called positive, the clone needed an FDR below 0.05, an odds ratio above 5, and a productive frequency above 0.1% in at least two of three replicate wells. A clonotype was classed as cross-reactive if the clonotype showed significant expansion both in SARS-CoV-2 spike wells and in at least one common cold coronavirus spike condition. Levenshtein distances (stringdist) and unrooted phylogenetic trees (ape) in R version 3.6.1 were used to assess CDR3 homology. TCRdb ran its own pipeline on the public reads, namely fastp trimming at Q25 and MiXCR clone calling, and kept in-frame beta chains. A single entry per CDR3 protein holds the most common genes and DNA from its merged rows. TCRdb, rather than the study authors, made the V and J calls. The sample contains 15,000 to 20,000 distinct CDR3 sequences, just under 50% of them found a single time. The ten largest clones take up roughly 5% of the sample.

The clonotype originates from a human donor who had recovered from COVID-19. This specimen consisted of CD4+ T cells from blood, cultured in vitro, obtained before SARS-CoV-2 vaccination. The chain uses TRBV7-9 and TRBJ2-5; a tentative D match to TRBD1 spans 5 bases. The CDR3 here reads CASSSFDSQETQYF. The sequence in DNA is TGTGCCAGCAGCTCATTCGACAGCCAAGAGACCCAGTACTTC.